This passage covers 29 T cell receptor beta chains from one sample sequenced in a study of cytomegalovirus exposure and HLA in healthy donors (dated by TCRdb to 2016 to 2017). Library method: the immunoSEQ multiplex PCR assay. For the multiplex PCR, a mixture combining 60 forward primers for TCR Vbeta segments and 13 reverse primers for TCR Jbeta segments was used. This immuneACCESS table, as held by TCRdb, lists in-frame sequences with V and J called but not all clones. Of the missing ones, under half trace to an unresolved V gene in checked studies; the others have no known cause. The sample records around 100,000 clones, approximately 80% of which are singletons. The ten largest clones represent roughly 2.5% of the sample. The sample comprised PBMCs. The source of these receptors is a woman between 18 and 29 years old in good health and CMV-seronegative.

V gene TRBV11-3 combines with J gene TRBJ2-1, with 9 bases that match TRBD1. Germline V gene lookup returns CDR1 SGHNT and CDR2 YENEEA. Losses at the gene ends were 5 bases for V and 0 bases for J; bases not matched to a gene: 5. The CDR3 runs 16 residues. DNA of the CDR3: TGTGCCAGCAGCGGAGGACAGGGGAGCTCCTACAATGAGCAGTTCTTC. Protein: CASSGGQGSSYNEQFF. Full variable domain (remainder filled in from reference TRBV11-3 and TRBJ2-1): EAGVVQSPRYKIIEKKQPVAFWCNPISGHNTLYWYLQNLGQGPELLIRYENEEAVDDSQLPKDRFSAERLKGVDSTLKIQPAELGDSAVYLCASSGGQGSSYNEQFFGPGTRLTVL.

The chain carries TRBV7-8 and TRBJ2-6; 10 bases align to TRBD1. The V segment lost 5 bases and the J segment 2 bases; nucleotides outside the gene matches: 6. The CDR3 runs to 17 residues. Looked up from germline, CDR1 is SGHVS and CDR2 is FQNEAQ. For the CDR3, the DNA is TGTGCCAGCAGCCACGGGACAGGGGTCACTGGGGCCAACGTCCTGACTTTC. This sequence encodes CASSHGTGVTGANVLTF. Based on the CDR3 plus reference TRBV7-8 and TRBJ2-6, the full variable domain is GAGVSQSPRYKVAKRGQDVALRCDPISGHVSLFWYQQALGQGPEFLTYFQNEAQLDKSGLPSDRFFAERPEGSVSTLKIQRTQQEDSAVYLCASSHGTGVTGANVLTFGAGSRLTVL.

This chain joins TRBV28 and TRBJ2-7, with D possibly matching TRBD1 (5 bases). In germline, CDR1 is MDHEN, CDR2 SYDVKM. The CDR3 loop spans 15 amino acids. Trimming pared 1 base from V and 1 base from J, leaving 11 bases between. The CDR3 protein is CASSLYRSESYEQYF. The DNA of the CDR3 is TGTGCCAGCAGTTTATACAGGTCAGAGTCCTACGAGCAGTACTTC.

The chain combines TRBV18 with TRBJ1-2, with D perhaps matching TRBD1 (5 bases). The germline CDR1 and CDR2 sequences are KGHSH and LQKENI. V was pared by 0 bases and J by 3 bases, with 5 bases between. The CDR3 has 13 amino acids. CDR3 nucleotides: TGTGCCAGCTCACCACCAGGGGACTATGGCTACACCTTC. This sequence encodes CASSPPGDYGYTF.

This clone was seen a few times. This CDR3 reads CASSEVDRRQPQHF. DNA of the CDR3: TGTGCCAGCAGTGAAGTGGACAGGCGTCAGCCCCAGCATTTT. V is TRBV6-1 and J is TRBJ1-5; 7 bases map to TRBD1. The CDR3 has 14 amino acids. Losses at the gene ends were 1 base for V and 6 bases for J; bases not matched to a gene: 3. In germline, CDR1 is MNHNS, CDR2 SASEGT.

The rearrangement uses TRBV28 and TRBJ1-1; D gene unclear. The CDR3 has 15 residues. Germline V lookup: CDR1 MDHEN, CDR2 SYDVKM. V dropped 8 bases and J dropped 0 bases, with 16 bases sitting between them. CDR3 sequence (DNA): TGTGCCAGCCGTCGGAGGTCCCTCATGAACACTGAAGCTTTCTTT. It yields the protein CASRRRSLMNTEAFF.

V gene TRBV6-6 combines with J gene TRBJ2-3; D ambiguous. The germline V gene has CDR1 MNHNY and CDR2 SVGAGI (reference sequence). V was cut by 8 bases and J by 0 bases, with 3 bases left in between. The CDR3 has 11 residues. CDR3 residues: CASSSTDTQYF. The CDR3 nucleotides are TGTGCCAGCTCTAGCACAGATACGCAGTATTTT.

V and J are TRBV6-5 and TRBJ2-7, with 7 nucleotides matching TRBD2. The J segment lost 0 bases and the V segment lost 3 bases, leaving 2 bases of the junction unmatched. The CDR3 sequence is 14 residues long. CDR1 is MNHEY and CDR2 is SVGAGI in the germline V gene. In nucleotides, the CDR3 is TGTGCCAGCAGTTATGGGACTACCTCCTACGAGCAGTACTTC. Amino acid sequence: CASSYGTTSYEQYF.

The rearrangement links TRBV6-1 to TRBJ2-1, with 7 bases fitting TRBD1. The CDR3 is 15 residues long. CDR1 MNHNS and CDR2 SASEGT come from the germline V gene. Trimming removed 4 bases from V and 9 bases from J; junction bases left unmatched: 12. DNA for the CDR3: TGTGCCAGCAGTGTACACAGGGGAATAGTCGGTGAGCAGTTCTTC. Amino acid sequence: CASSVHRGIVGEQFF.

CDR3 DNA sequence: TGTGCCAGCAGTGAACAGGGCAAGACTGAAGCTTTCTTT. It is translated as CASSEQGKTEAFF. The chain joins TRBV2 to TRBJ1-1, with TRBD1 as a possible D gene (5 bases). Trimming removed 2 bases from V and 5 bases from J, with 9 bases in between. Germline lookup yields CDR1 SNHLY and CDR2 FYNNEI. There are 13 residues in the CDR3.

The CDR3 DNA reads as TGTGCCAGCAGTTACGGTAGCGGGAGCTCCTACAATGAGCAGTTCTTC. It encodes CASSYGSGSSYNEQFF. The V call is TRBV6-5, the J call TRBJ2-1, with 9 bases matching TRBD2. The CDR3 spans 16 residues. Germline lookup yields CDR1 MNHEY and CDR2 SVGAGI. V shed 2 bases, J shed 0 bases, and the junction held 2 bases outside the gene matches.

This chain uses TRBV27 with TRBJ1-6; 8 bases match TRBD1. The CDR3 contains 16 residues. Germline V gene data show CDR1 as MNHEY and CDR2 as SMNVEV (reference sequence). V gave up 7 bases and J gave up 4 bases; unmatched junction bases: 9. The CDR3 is CASKRQGSDYNSPLHF. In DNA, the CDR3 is TGTGCCAGCAAGCGACAGGGGTCCGATTATAATTCACCCCTCCACTTT.

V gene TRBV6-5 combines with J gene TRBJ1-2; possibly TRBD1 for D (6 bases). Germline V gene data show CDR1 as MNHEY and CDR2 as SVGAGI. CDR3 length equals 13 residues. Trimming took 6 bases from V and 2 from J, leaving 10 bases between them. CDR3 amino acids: CASRHRDNYGYTF. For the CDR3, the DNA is TGTGCCAGCAGGCACAGGGACAACTATGGCTACACCTTC.

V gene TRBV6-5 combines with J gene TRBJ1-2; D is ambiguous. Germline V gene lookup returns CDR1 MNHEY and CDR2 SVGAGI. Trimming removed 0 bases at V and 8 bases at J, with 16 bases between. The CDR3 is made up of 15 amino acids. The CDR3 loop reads CASSYSASGVQGYTF. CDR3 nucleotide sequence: TGTGCCAGCAGTTACTCGGCGTCCGGGGTCCAGGGCTACACCTTC.

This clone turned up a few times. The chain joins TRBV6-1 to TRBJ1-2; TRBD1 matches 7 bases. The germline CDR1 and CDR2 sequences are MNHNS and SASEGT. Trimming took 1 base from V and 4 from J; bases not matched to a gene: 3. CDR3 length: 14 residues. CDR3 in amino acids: CASSEDGDSYGYTF. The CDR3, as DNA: TGTGCCAGCAGTGAAGATGGGGACAGCTATGGCTACACCTTC.

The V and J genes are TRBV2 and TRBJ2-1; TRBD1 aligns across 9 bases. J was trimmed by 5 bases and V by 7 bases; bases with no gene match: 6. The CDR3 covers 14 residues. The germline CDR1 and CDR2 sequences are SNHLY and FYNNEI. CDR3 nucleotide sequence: TGTGCCAGCAAGGCAAGGACAGGGGACAATGAGCAGTTCTTC. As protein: CASKARTGDNEQFF.

The CDR3 is CAARTEMTGNTIYF. The CDR3 DNA sequence: TGTGCCGCCCGGACAGAGATGACCGGAAACACCATATATTTT. The rearrangement uses TRBV28 and TRBJ1-3, with D possibly being TRBD1 (6 bases). V lost 11 bases, J lost 4 bases, and 18 bases lay in between. The germline gives CDR1 MDHEN, CDR2 SYDVKM. The CDR3 runs 14 residues.

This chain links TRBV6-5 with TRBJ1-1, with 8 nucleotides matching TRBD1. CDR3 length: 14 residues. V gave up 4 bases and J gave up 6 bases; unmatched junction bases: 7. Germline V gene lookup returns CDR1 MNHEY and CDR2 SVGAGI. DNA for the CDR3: TGTGCCAGCAGTTTTCACGACAGGGGTGCTGAAGCTTTCTTT. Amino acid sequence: CASSFHDRGAEAFF.

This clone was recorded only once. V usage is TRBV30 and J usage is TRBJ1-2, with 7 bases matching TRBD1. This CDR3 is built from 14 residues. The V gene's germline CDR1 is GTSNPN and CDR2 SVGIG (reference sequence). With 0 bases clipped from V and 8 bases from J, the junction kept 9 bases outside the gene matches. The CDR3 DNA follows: TGTGCCTGGAGTGTACGAAGGACAGGATACGGCTACACCTTC. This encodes CAWSVRRTGYGYTF.

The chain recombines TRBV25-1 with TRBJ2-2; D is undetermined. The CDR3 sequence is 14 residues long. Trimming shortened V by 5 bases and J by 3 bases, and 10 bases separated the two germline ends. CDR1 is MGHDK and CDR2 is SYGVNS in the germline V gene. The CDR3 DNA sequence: TGTGCCAGCAGTTACCTTCAGGACACCGGGGAGCTGTTTTTT. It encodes CASSYLQDTGELFF.

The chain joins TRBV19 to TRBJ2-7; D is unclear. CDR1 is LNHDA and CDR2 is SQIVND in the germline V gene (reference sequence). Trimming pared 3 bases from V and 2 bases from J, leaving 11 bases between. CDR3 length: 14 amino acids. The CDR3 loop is CASSIALATYEQYF. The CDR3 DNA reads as TGTGCCAGTAGTATCGCTCTGGCAACCTACGAGCAGTACTTC.

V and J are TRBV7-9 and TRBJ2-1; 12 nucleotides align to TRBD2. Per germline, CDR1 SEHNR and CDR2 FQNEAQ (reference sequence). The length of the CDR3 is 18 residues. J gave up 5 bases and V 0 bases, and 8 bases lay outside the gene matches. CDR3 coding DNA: TGTGCCAGCAGCTTAGCGGGAGGACTAGCGGGACCCAACAATGAGCAGTTCTTC. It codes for CASSLAGGLAGPNNEQFF.

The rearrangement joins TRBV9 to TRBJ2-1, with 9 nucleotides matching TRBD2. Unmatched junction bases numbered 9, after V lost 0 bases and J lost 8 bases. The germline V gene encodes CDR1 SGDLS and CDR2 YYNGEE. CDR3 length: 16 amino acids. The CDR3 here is CASSVGDSGSEDEQFF. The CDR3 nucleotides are TGTGCCAGCAGCGTAGGGGATAGCGGGAGTGAAGATGAGCAGTTCTTC.

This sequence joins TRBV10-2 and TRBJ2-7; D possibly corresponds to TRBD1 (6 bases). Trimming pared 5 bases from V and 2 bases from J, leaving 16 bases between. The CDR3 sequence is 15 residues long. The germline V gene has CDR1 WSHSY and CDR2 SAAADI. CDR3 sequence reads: CASSNEDSFPYEQYV. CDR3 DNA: TGCGCCAGCAGTAACGAGGACAGTTTCCCCTACGAGCAGTACGTC.

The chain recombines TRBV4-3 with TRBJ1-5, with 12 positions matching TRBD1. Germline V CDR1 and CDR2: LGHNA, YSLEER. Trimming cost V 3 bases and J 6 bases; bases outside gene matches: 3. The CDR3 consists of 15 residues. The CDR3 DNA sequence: TGCGCCAGCAGCCAGGGACAGGGGGCAGGTCAGCCCCAGCATTTT. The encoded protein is CASSQGQGAGQPQHF.

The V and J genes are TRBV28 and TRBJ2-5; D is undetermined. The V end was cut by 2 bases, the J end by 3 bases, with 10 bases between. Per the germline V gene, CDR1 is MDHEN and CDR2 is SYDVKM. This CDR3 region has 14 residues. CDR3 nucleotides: TGTGCCAGCAGTTTAACTCCCCCCAAAGAGACCCAGTACTTC. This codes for CASSLTPPKETQYF.

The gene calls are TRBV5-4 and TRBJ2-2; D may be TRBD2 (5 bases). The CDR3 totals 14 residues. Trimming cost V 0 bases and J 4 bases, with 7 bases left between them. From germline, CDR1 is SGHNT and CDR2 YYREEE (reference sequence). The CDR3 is CASSLEGVTGELFF. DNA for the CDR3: TGTGCCAGCAGCTTGGAGGGAGTCACCGGGGAGCTGTTTTTT.

CDR3: CASSENWVGRGFLSSNTGELFF. The CDR3 coding sequence is TGTGCCAGCAGTGAAAATTGGGTTGGGAGGGGGTTTCTATCGTCGAACACCGGGGAGCTGTTTTTT. The chain employs TRBV6-1 and TRBJ2-2; D perhaps matches TRBD2 (7 bases). CDR1 and CDR2 (germline): MNHNS, SASEGT. The CDR3 runs 22 residues. V was pared by 2 bases and J by 0 bases, with 28 bases between.

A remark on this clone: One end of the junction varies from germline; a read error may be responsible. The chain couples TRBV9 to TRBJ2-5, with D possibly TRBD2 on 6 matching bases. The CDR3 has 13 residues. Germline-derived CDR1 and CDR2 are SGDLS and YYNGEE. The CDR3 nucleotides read TGTGCCAGTAGCGGAACTAGGCGAGAGACCCAGTACTTC. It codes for CASSGTRRETQYF.